A single sample gave rise to the 29 T cell receptor beta chains below, sequenced in a study of shared clonotypes between healthy human individuals. Profiled with immunoSEQ multiplex PCR; TCRdb holds only in-frame clones, not every one. The data hold more than 2 million clones, with 95% observed a single time. Sequencing used naive CD4+ T cells sorted from blood. Subset meaning: CD45RA+ positively selected. These receptors were taken from a man between 18 and 35 years old in good health.

V usage is TRBV28 and J usage is TRBJ2-1; perhaps TRBD2 as D (5 bases). V was trimmed by 4 bases and J by 4 bases, leaving 14 bases between them. Germline CDR1 and CDR2: MDHEN and SYDVKM. The CDR3 is made up of 15 amino acids. The CDR3 DNA reads as TGTGCCAGCAGTTCCCCGGGGATCGGGTACAATGAGCAGTTCTTC. Amino acids: CASSSPGIGYNEQFF.

V gene TRBV30 combines with J gene TRBJ2-7; D ambiguous. Between the trimmed V and J ends, which lost 4 bases and 5 bases, there was a span of 9 bases. The CDR3 spans 11 residues. The germline V gene has CDR1 GTSNPN and CDR2 SVGIG (reference sequence). The CDR3 is CAWIQEDEQYF. The CDR3 nucleotides read TGTGCCTGGATTCAAGAAGACGAGCAGTACTTC.

CDR3 bases: TGTGCCTGGAGTGGGCCTACATGGGGGGCAACCCCCAGAGGGAATGAGCAGTTCTTC. Its protein is CAWSGPTWGATPRGNEQFF. The gene calls are TRBV30 and TRBJ2-1; D tentatively reads TRBD1 or TRBD2 (6 bases each). The germline V gene has CDR1 GTSNPN and CDR2 SVGIG (reference sequence). V lost 1 base and J lost 7, with 29 bases in between. CDR3 length: 19 amino acids.

V gene TRBV18 combines with J gene TRBJ2-3, with 14 nucleotides matching TRBD2. V was pared by 2 bases and J by 10 bases, with 8 bases of the junction left unmatched. The CDR3 has 16 residues. Germline loops: CDR1 KGHSH, CDR2 LQKENI. The CDR3 bases are TGTGCCAGCTCACCAGGACTAGCGGGGGGCGGGATGGCGCAGTATTTT. Translating gives CASSPGLAGGGMAQYF.

The rearrangement links TRBV11-3 to TRBJ2-1; D uncertain. The CDR3 consists of 15 residues. Trimming cost V 1 base and J 0 bases, with 7 bases left between them. In germline, CDR1 is SGHNT, CDR2 YENEEA. CDR3 sequence: CASSLASSSYNEQFF. The CDR3 nucleotides are TGTGCCAGCAGCTTAGCTTCGAGCTCCTACAATGAGCAGTTCTTC.

The chain combines TRBV5-6 with TRBJ2-7; D not resolved. The length of the CDR3 is 12 residues. Germline V gene sequence: CDR1 SGHDT, CDR2 YYEEEE. V lost 2 bases to trimming and J lost 2 bases, with 5 bases between them. CDR3 DNA: TGTGCCAGCAGCTTCATTACCTACGAGCAGTACTTC. This gives the protein CASSFITYEQYF.

J is TRBJ2-5 and V is TRBV5-1, with TRBD2 matching 14 bases. This CDR3 has 17 amino acids. The germline CDR1 and CDR2 sequences are SGHRS and YFSETQ. Trimming cost V 4 bases and J 2 bases; bases outside gene matches: 7. CDR3: CASSQGLAGVKQETQYF. The CDR3 DNA sequence: TGCGCCAGCAGCCAGGGACTAGCGGGAGTCAAGCAAGAGACCCAGTACTTC.

V usage is TRBV11-2 and J usage is TRBJ2-7, with a possible D match to TRBD2 (5 bases). Germline values: CDR1 SGHAT, CDR2 FQNNGV. Trimming removed 0 bases at V and 5 bases at J, with 14 bases between. The CDR3 covers 15 residues. CDR3 protein: CASSLEASRGHEQYF. The CDR3 DNA follows: TGTGCCAGCAGCTTAGAGGCTAGCAGAGGGCACGAGCAGTACTTC.

CDR3 sequence reads: CASSATLTDTQYF. The CDR3 DNA follows: TGTGCCAGCAGCGCCACCCTCACAGATACGCAGTATTTT. The chain combines TRBV9 with TRBJ2-3; D unclear. The V and J ends lost 3 bases and 2 bases respectively, with 7 bases between them. This CDR3 spans 13 amino acids. From germline, CDR1 is SGDLS and CDR2 YYNGEE. The full variable domain, in which reference TRBV9 and TRBJ2-3 provide the parts outside the CDR3, is DSGVTQTPKHLITATGQRVTLRCSPRSGDLSVYWYQQSLDQGLQFLIQYYNGEERAKGNILERFSAQQFPDLHSELNLSSLELGDSALYFCASSATLTDTQYFGPGTRLTVL.

The chain couples TRBV5-1 to TRBJ2-1; 13 nucleotides match TRBD2. The J segment lost 1 base and the V segment lost 4 bases, leaving 8 bases of the junction unmatched. The CDR3 loop spans 18 amino acids. In germline, CDR1 is SGHRS, CDR2 YFSETQ. The CDR3 DNA follows: TGCGCCAGCAGCGTGGGACTAGCGGGGAAATTATCCTACAATGAGCAGTTCTTC. Its translation is CASSVGLAGKLSYNEQFF.

V usage is TRBV10-1 and J usage is TRBJ2-1, with 14 bases lining up with TRBD2. V was pared by 4 bases and J by 5 bases, with 7 bases of the junction left unmatched. Germline lookup yields CDR1 WNHNN and CDR2 SYGVQD (reference sequence). CDR3 length equals 17 residues. The CDR3 coding sequence is TGCGCCAGCAGTGGATCGGGACTAGCGGGAGTTAACAATGAGCAGTTCTTC. This sequence encodes CASSGSGLAGVNNEQFF.

With respect to this clone: At one of its ends the junction is not consistent with the germline gene, which may arise from a read error. This chain connects TRBV7-2 to TRBJ1-1, with a tentative D call TRBD1 (6 bases). Germline CDR1 is SGHTA and CDR2 is FQGNSA. This CDR3 has 14 residues. This CDR3 is CASSRLTGNAEAFF. In nucleotides, the CDR3 is TGTGCCAGCAGCCGACTAACAGGGAACGCTGAAGCTTTCTTT.

V and J are TRBV6-5 and TRBJ2-7; TRBD1 matches at 9 bases. The CDR3 extends over 14 amino acids. Germline CDR1 reads MNHEY; CDR2 reads SVGAGI. After removal of 4 bases from V and 5 bases from J, the junction contained 6 bases not matched to a gene. This chain's CDR3 is CASSWGQGSDEQYF. The DNA for the CDR3 is TGTGCCAGCAGTTGGGGACAGGGTAGTGACGAGCAGTACTTC.

This chain connects TRBV18 to TRBJ1-4; D gene ambiguous. CDR3 size: 14 residues. Germline lookup yields CDR1 KGHSH and CDR2 LQKENI. Deletions cut 4 bases from V and 0 bases from J, with 6 bases between. This CDR3 is CASSRAATNEKLFF. The CDR3, as DNA: TGTGCCAGCTCACGGGCAGCAACTAATGAAAAACTGTTTTTT.

The rearrangement uses TRBV11-3 and TRBJ2-3; 8 bases are shared with TRBD1. This CDR3 comprises 15 residues. Trimming took 5 bases from V and 5 from J; bases not matched to a gene: 9. Germline V gives CDR1 SGHNT, CDR2 YENEEA. The CDR3 region is CASSTGQGGGDTQYF. For the CDR3, the DNA is TGTGCCAGCAGCACAGGACAGGGCGGAGGAGATACGCAGTATTTT. Complete variable domain (other parts from reference TRBV11-3 and TRBJ2-3): EAGVVQSPRYKIIEKKQPVAFWCNPISGHNTLYWYLQNLGQGPELLIRYENEEAVDDSQLPKDRFSAERLKGVDSTLKIQPAELGDSAVYLCASSTGQGGGDTQYFGPGTRLTVL.

This sequence joins TRBV29-1 and TRBJ2-2; D may be TRBD2 (5 bases). The germline gives CDR1 SQVTM, CDR2 ANQGSEA. The CDR3 spans 14 residues. V dropped 7 bases and J dropped 4 bases, with 16 bases sitting between them. The CDR3 loop is CSASRSEGTGELFF. Here the CDR3 DNA reads TGCAGCGCCTCCCGGTCCGAGGGCACCGGGGAGCTGTTTTTT.

The chain carries TRBV30 and TRBJ1-1; weak D call: TRBD1 (5 bases). The ends were cut back, 4 bases at V and 2 bases at J, with 11 bases in the middle. CDR1 and CDR2 (germline): GTSNPN, SVGIG (reference sequence). This CDR3 is 13 amino acids long. CDR3 amino acids: CAWTDSLNTEAFF. In DNA, the CDR3 is TGTGCCTGGACTGACAGTCTAAACACTGAAGCTTTCTTT.

With regard to this clone: The sample contains more than one DNA sequence encoding this CDR3. This chain joins TRBV9 and TRBJ2-3, with unresolved D. Germline V gives CDR1 SGDLS, CDR2 YYNGEE. V was clipped by 0 bases and J by 0 bases, with 5 bases between them. This CDR3 spans 14 amino acids. This chain's CDR3 is CASSVDSSTDTQYF. CDR3 bases: TGTGCCAGCAGCGTAGATTCTAGCACAGATACGCAGTATTTT.

This chain connects TRBV6-5 to TRBJ2-7; a possible D gene is TRBD2 (5 bases). Germline V gives CDR1 MNHEY, CDR2 SVGAGI. V shed 0 bases and J shed 4 bases, with 10 bases lying between them. CDR3 length equals 14 residues. CDR3 amino acids: CASSYSPGWYEQYF. DNA of the CDR3: TGTGCCAGCAGTTACTCTCCGGGGTGGTACGAGCAGTACTTC.

V gene TRBV28 combines with J gene TRBJ1-6; D may be TRBD1 (6 bases). Germline-derived CDR1 and CDR2 are MDHEN and SYDVKM. V was trimmed by 6 bases and J by 5 bases, leaving 11 bases between them. The CDR3 consists of 14 residues. The CDR3, as DNA: TGTGCCAGCAGGCAAGACAGGAATAATTCACCCCTCCACTTT. As protein: CASRQDRNNSPLHF.

The CDR3: CASSLEAGKTEAFF. In nucleotides, the CDR3 is TGCGCCAGCAGCTTGGAGGCAGGGAAGACTGAAGCTTTCTTT. The chain carries TRBV5-1 and TRBJ1-1, with D possibly TRBD1 on 5 matching bases. The length of the CDR3 is 14 residues. Trimming pared 0 bases from V and 5 bases from J, leaving 11 bases between. Germline V gives CDR1 SGHRS, CDR2 YFSETQ.

This chain links TRBV7-8 with TRBJ2-5, with D hard to call. Trimming removed 5 bases at V and 5 bases at J, with 18 bases between. The CDR3 runs to 15 residues. Per germline, CDR1 SGHVS and CDR2 FQNEAQ. CDR3 sequence reads: CASSLRTSPLETQYF. Here the CDR3 DNA reads TGTGCCAGCAGCCTCCGGACCTCCCCTTTGGAGACCCAGTACTTC.

The rearrangement joins TRBV28 to TRBJ2-5; D unresolved. There are 14 residues in the CDR3. V was clipped by 2 bases and J by 2 bases, with 9 bases between them. Germline-derived CDR1 and CDR2 are MDHEN and SYDVKM. The CDR3 sequence: CASSLATVQETQYF. Written as DNA, the CDR3 is TGTGCCAGCAGTTTAGCCACGGTTCAAGAGACCCAGTACTTC.

This chain joins TRBV20-1 and TRBJ1-1, with 7 positions matching TRBD1. Germline V gene lookup returns CDR1 DFQATT and CDR2 SNEGSKA (reference sequence). The V gene end was trimmed by 6 bases and the J gene end by 11 bases; junction bases not matched to a gene: 9. This CDR3 is built from 11 residues. The CDR3 spells CSAQGVGLAFF. CDR3 sequence (DNA): TGCAGTGCCCAGGGGGTAGGGTTGGCTTTCTTT.

The genes are TRBV10-1 and TRBJ2-5; 11 nucleotides agree with TRBD1. Germline V gene sequence: CDR1 WNHNN, CDR2 SYGVQD (reference sequence). This CDR3 is 19 amino acids long. The junction had 15 bases not matched to a gene; V was cut back by 0 bases and J by 6 bases. DNA of the CDR3: TGCGCCAGCAGTGAGTCGACATCTGTCCGGACAGGGGGCTGGAAGACCCAGTACTTC. Translating gives CASSESTSVRTGGWKTQYF.

The chain couples TRBV7-9 to TRBJ2-3; 10 bases align to TRBD2. Germline values: CDR1 SEHNR, CDR2 FQNEAQ (reference sequence). V lost 5 bases to trimming and J lost 0 bases; unmatched junction nucleotides: 5. The CDR3 has 16 amino acids. CDR3 sequence (DNA): TGTGCCAGCAGCCCCTGGACTAGCGGAAGCACAGATACGCAGTATTTT. Translation: CASSPWTSGSTDTQYF. The complete variable domain, with remaining parts taken from reference TRBV7-9 and TRBJ2-3, reads DTGVSQNPRHKITKRGQNVTFRCDPISEHNRLYWYRQTLGQGPEFLTYFQNEAQLEKSRLLSDRFSAERPKGSFSTLEIQRTEQGDSAMYLCASSPWTSGSTDTQYFGPGTRLTVL.

CDR3 sequence: CSAPTFAEQFF. For the CDR3, the DNA is TGCAGTGCTCCGACATTTGCTGAGCAGTTCTTC. V is TRBV20-1 and J is TRBJ2-1, with D unclear. Trimming took 5 bases from V and 9 from J, leaving 11 bases between them. Per the germline V gene, CDR1 is DFQATT and CDR2 is SNEGSKA (reference sequence). The CDR3 is 11 residues long.

A note on this clone: Other DNA sequences of this sample code for an identical CDR3. The chain uses TRBV7-2 and TRBJ2-2; D remains unclear. V was clipped by 1 base and J by 1 base, with 7 bases between them. The germline V gene encodes CDR1 SGHTA and CDR2 FQGNSA. The CDR3 covers 15 residues. In DNA form, the CDR3 reads TGTGCCAGCAGCTTAGTTGTCCAGAACACCGGGGAGCTGTTTTTT. The encoded protein is CASSLVVQNTGELFF.

This clone was seen a single time. The chain recombines TRBV11-2 with TRBJ2-1; 8 positions match TRBD2. V shed 6 bases, J shed 7 bases, and the junction held 8 bases outside the gene matches. The germline V gene encodes CDR1 SGHAT and CDR2 FQNNGV. The CDR3 is 14 amino acids. The CDR3 region is CASSNPGLVNEQFF. Written as DNA, the CDR3 is TGTGCCAGCAGTAACCCGGGACTAGTTAATGAGCAGTTCTTC. The entire variable domain, with the rest obtained from reference TRBV11-2 and TRBJ2-1, is as follows: EAGVAQSPRYKIIEKRQSVAFWCNPISGHATLYWYQQILGQGPKLLIQFQNNGVVDDSQLPKDRFSAERLKGVDSTLKIQPAKLEDSAVYLCASSNPGLVNEQFFGPGTRLTVL.